This T cell receptor beta chain came from a study of blood T cells in healthy people across ages. A second PCR of about 7 to 12 cycles used a sample-barcoded 5' primer and a J-beta primer mix. Each sample provided no less than 2.5 million CDR3-containing paired-end reads. TCRdb re-analysed the 5' RACE reads in MiXCR, keeping a single row per CDR3 protein. The table includes hundreds of thousands of distinct CDR3 sequences, over 40% detected once. The CDR3 has 15 amino acids. Germline V CDR1 and CDR2: SGHRS, YFSETQ. V was clipped by 4 bases and J by 0 bases, with 14 bases between them. Comments on this clonotype: What it recognizes is unknown.

General observations from the study: More naive CD4+ cells and higher diversity were found in long-lived than in aged donors.

The receptor comes from a man older than 75 in good health. V usage is TRBV5-1 and J usage is TRBJ2-7, with D tentatively TRBD1 (6 bases). The specimen sequenced was blood. In nucleotides, the CDR3 is TGCGCCAGCAGCCCTAGACAGGTTATCTCCTACGAGCAGTACTTC. This translates into CASSPRQVISYEQYF.